Following are 30 T cell receptor beta chains from one sample sequenced in a study of T-cell memory formation after mild COVID-19. Each CDR3 protein is one row after TCRdb ran MiXCR on the 5' RACE reads. The sample shows more than 350,000 distinct CDR3 sequences, under 25% of them seen only once. Material for sequencing was PBMCs or a T cell subset sorted from them (not recorded which). Receptor source: an adult woman who had mild COVID-19 (a few samples of this study predate the infection). Cell type and time point are not known.

This clonotype has more than one count but fewer than ten. The V call is TRBV3-1, the J call TRBJ2-5, with 8 bases matching TRBD2. The ends lost 2 bases at V and 4 bases at J; junction bases unmatched: 9. This CDR3 comprises 16 residues. CDR1 LGHDT and CDR2 YNNKEL come from the germline V gene (reference sequence). CDR3 in amino acids: CASSQRVGSGGETQYF. The CDR3 DNA follows: TGTGCCAGCAGCCAACGAGTGGGCAGCGGGGGAGAGACCCAGTACTTC.

In this sample, this clonotype turned up once. The rearrangement links TRBV4-3 to TRBJ2-1; 7 nucleotides match TRBD2. The V gene's germline CDR1 is LGHNA and CDR2 YSLEER. The CDR3 runs 15 residues. Germline trimming cut 1 base from V and 12 bases from J; bases unmatched to any gene: 12. CDR3 sequence (DNA): TGCGCCAGCAGCCAAGGGGCAAGCGGGGTCAAGGTGCAGTTCTTC. Amino acid sequence: CASSQGASGVKVQFF.

This clonotype was seen only a few times. The V call is TRBV12-3 or TRBV12-4, the J call TRBJ1-1, with no clear D. Deletions cut 2 bases from V and 6 bases from J, with 13 bases between. The CDR3 extends over 14 amino acids. The CDR3 DNA sequence: TGTGCCAGCAGTTTAACAGATCGGGCCCCTGAAGCTTTCTTT. This translates into CASSLTDRAPEAFF.

The CDR3 reads CAWSARISNGADTQYF. The CDR3 DNA sequence: TGTGCCTGGAGTGCTCGAATATCGAATGGAGCAGATACGCAGTATTTT. The chain recombines TRBV30 with TRBJ2-3; D gene uncertain. Between the trimmed V and J ends, which lost 1 base and 4 bases, there was a span of 18 bases. The CDR3 is 16 amino acids. Per germline, CDR1 GTSNPN and CDR2 SVGIG (reference sequence).

The chain has TRBV9 and TRBJ1-2; 9 bases map to TRBD1. This CDR3 has 19 amino acids. Looked up from germline, CDR1 is SGDLS and CDR2 is YYNGEE. V trimming: 3 bases; J trimming: 4 bases; junction bases outside the gene matches: 19. CDR3 sequence reads: CASSAGAGTGFDQGYGYTF. The CDR3 DNA is TGTGCCAGCAGCGCGGGGGCCGGGACAGGGTTCGACCAAGGCTATGGCTACACCTTC.

This clonotype was seen a few times. The chain has TRBV11-2 and TRBJ1-1; D unresolved. Germline V lookup: CDR1 SGHAT, CDR2 FQNNGV. Trimming pared 4 bases from V and 1 base from J, leaving 7 bases between. This CDR3 is 13 amino acids long. CDR3 sequence (DNA): TGTGCCAGCAGCTCCGCAGAGAACACTGAAGCTTTCTTT. Amino acid sequence: CASSSAENTEAFF.

This clonotype was seen a few times. The CDR3 coding sequence is TGTGCCAGCAGTGTTACACCTATCTACGAGCAGTACTTC. Its protein product is CASSVTPIYEQYF. This chain joins TRBV2 and TRBJ2-7; D gene ambiguous. The germline V gene encodes CDR1 SNHLY and CDR2 FYNNEI. The CDR3 contains 13 residues. V was cut by 4 bases and J by 3 bases, with 10 bases left in between.

This clonotype has only a few counts. This rearrangement joins TRBV10-3 to TRBJ2-1, with D perhaps matching TRBD1 or TRBD2 (5 bases each). Germline CDR1 and CDR2: ENHRY and SYGVKD. The CDR3 is made up of 12 amino acids. Trimming removed 8 bases at V and 8 bases at J, with 13 bases between. CDR3 loop: CAILTTGHEQFF. CDR3 DNA sequence: TGTGCCATCTTAACCACGGGGCATGAGCAGTTCTTC.

This clonotype occurred a few times. This chain connects TRBV25-1 to TRBJ2-7; 9 nucleotides line up with TRBD2. CDR3 length: 17 residues. Trimming took 6 bases from V and 2 from J; bases not matched to a gene: 14. Looked up from germline, CDR1 is MGHDK and CDR2 is SYGVNS. The CDR3 coding sequence is TGTGCCAGCAGCCCTGGGCCTAGCGGGAACTTACCCTACGAGCAGTACTTC. It is translated as CASSPGPSGNLPYEQYF.

The chain recombines TRBV6-1 with TRBJ1-1; D is uncertain. Germline V gene lookup returns CDR1 MNHNS and CDR2 SASEGT. V was clipped by 3 bases and J by 11 bases, with 16 bases between them. The CDR3 length is 13 residues. The CDR3 loop is CASSEGIVAGAFF. The CDR3 DNA sequence: TGTGCCAGCAGTGAGGGGATTGTGGCGGGGGCTTTCTTT.

As to this clonotype: A much larger clone differs by one base, so this may be a read error. The chain combines TRBV5-1 with TRBJ1-1; D is unresolved. The CDR3 extends over 13 amino acids. Germline CDR1 is SGHRS and CDR2 is YFSETQ. The CDR3 region is CASSSDRYGEALF. CDR3 DNA sequence: TGCGCCAGCAGCTCCGATAGATACGGCGAAGCTTTATTT.

This clonotype was found a few times. V gene TRBV9 combines with J gene TRBJ1-1; 10 nucleotides align to TRBD1. There are 15 residues in the CDR3. Germline trimming cut 3 bases from V and 2 bases from J; bases unmatched to any gene: 4. Germline V gene lookup returns CDR1 SGDLS and CDR2 YYNGEE. The CDR3 DNA sequence: TGTGCCAGCAGCGGGGGGACAGGGGTTAACACTGAAGCTTTCTTT. Protein: CASSGGTGVNTEAFF.

This chain connects TRBV6-1 to TRBJ1-5; 8 bases are a match to TRBD1. V gave up 3 bases and J gave up 7 bases; unmatched junction bases: 5. There are 14 residues in the CDR3. Germline CDR1 reads MNHNS; CDR2 reads SASEGT. The CDR3 sequence is CASSDQGAWQPQHF. CDR3 in DNA: TGTGCCAGCAGTGATCAGGGGGCTTGGCAGCCCCAGCATTTT.

At least ten counts were recorded for this clonotype. The chain carries TRBV29-1 and TRBJ2-7; no definite D call. V lost 0 bases and J lost 2, with 14 bases in between. CDR3 length equals 15 residues. The V gene's germline CDR1 is SQVTM and CDR2 ANQGSEA. DNA of the CDR3: TGCAGCGTTGAAGACCCGACGACGGATACCTACGAGCAGTACTTC. Residues: CSVEDPTTDTYEQYF.

This clonotype was counted a few times. The V and J genes are TRBV7-2 and TRBJ1-1, with D possibly TRBD1 on 5 matching bases. Between the trimmed V and J ends, which lost 5 bases and 8 bases, there was a span of 18 bases. The CDR3 spans 14 residues. The germline V gene encodes CDR1 SGHTA and CDR2 FQGNSA. CDR3 sequence reads: CASSQPGRGAEAFF. The CDR3 coding sequence is TGTGCCAGCAGCCAGCCGGGGAGAGGGGCCGAAGCTTTCTTT.

This chain joins TRBV6-5 and TRBJ1-2; 7 nucleotides match TRBD1. Germline CDR1 is MNHEY and CDR2 is SVGAGI. After removal of 6 bases from V and 2 bases from J, the junction contained 9 bases not matched to a gene. This CDR3 is 15 amino acids long. The DNA of the CDR3 is TGTGCCAGCAGCGTCTCCGGGACAGCAAACTATGGCTACACCTTC. Amino acids: CASSVSGTANYGYTF.

The sample holds a few counts of this clonotype. V and J are TRBV12-3 or TRBV12-4 and TRBJ2-5, with D perhaps TRBD1 (6 bases). CDR3 length: 14 residues. Between the trimmed V and J ends, which lost 5 bases and 2 bases, there was a span of 12 bases. The CDR3: CASSLQGIQETQYF. The CDR3, as DNA: TGTGCCAGCAGTCTACAGGGAATTCAAGAGACCCAGTACTTC.

This clonotype was detected a few times. The chain uses TRBV9 and TRBJ2-7; 8 bases are shared with TRBD2. Per the germline V gene, CDR1 is SGDLS and CDR2 is YYNGEE. Trimming removed 3 bases from V and 1 base from J; junction bases left unmatched: 6. This CDR3 is built from 15 residues. The CDR3 here is CASSESSGLSYEQYF. The DNA for the CDR3 is TGTGCCAGCAGCGAGTCTAGCGGGCTTTCCTACGAGCAGTACTTC.

The J gene is TRBJ2-3, the V gene TRBV20-1; D gene uncertain. Germline V gene sequence: CDR1 DFQATT, CDR2 SNEGSKA (reference sequence). This CDR3 has 15 residues. V lost 0 bases, J lost 2 bases, and 12 bases lay in between. The CDR3 nucleotides are TGCAGTGCTAGAGAAAGGGCTGGGATCACAGATACGCAGTATTTT. Protein: CSARERAGITDTQYF.

CDR3 loop: CSARDAPGVVYGYTF. CDR3 sequence (DNA): TGCAGTGCCCGCGACGCACCAGGGGTAGTCTATGGCTACACCTTC. V usage is TRBV20-1 and J usage is TRBJ1-2, with TRBD1 as a possible D gene (6 bases). The CDR3 runs to 15 residues. V was shortened by 6 bases and J by 4 bases, with 21 bases between the two germline ends. Germline values: CDR1 DFQATT, CDR2 SNEGSKA (reference sequence).

The chain links TRBV5-1 to TRBJ2-1; weak D call: TRBD1 (6 bases). Germline V lookup: CDR1 SGHRS, CDR2 YFSETQ. The V end lost 6 bases, the J end lost 10 bases, and 20 bases lay between the germline ends. CDR3 length: 14 residues. In DNA, the CDR3 is TGCGCCAGCATTACAGGGCCCGGAGGTTTCGAGCAGTTCTTC. Encoded protein: CASITGPGGFEQFF.

There are a few counts of this clonotype. V and J are TRBV18 and TRBJ2-3; 8 bases match TRBD2. The CDR3 sequence is 15 residues long. CDR1 and CDR2 (germline): KGHSH, LQKENI. V dropped 4 bases and J dropped 8; count of bases not matched to a gene: 11. The CDR3 DNA reads TGTGCCAGCTCACTACTAGCGGAGCCCGGGCGTACGCAGTATTTT. Translating gives CASSLLAEPGRTQYF.

This clonotype was counted only a few times. One end of the junction fails to match germline, which may point to a read error. V gene TRBV3-1 combines with J gene TRBJ1-4; D is perhaps TRBD1 (6 bases). Germline loops: CDR1 LGHDT, CDR2 YNNKEL (reference sequence). This CDR3 region has 16 residues. The CDR3 DNA sequence: TGTGCCAGCAGCAAAGGACAGCTTCCAACTAATGAAAACCTGTTTTTT. It codes for CASSKGQLPTNENLFF.

This clonotype was counted only a few times. The V and J genes are TRBV5-1 and TRBJ2-7, with TRBD1 as a possible D gene (5 bases). The CDR3 sequence is 12 residues long. Per germline, CDR1 SGHRS and CDR2 YFSETQ. V was pared by 0 bases and J by 10 bases, with 11 bases between. Written as DNA, the CDR3 is TGCGCCAGCAGCTTGGGGCAGGGCGGTCAGTACTTC. It specifies CASSLGQGGQYF.

This clonotype was detected only a few times. The rearrangement uses TRBV10-3 and TRBJ2-7; the match to TRBD1 covers 9 bases. The germline V gene encodes CDR1 ENHRY and CDR2 SYGVKD. With V trimmed by 5 bases and J by 1 base, 3 bases remained unmatched. This CDR3 has 14 amino acids. The CDR3 sequence: CAISSGTGSYEQYF. CDR3 nucleotide sequence: TGTGCCATCAGTTCCGGGACAGGGTCCTACGAGCAGTACTTC.

This clonotype was picked up a small number of times. The chain carries TRBV5-1 and TRBJ2-3, with D uncertain. The V end was cut by 0 bases, the J end by 5 bases, with 7 bases between. The CDR3 sequence is 13 residues long. The germline V gene has CDR1 SGHRS and CDR2 YFSETQ. The CDR3 loop reads CASSLESRDTQYF. DNA of the CDR3: TGCGCCAGCAGCTTGGAGTCCAGAGATACGCAGTATTTT.

This chain uses TRBV5-1 with TRBJ2-7; D unresolved. The CDR3 totals 16 residues. V was pared by 0 bases and J by 3 bases, with 16 bases between. Germline V gene sequence: CDR1 SGHRS, CDR2 YFSETQ. The CDR3 bases are TGCGCCAGCAGCTTGGATGGGGTGGGGTCAATCTACGAGCAGTACTTC. Its protein product is CASSLDGVGSIYEQYF.

This clonotype came up a few times. The rearrangement joins TRBV12-3 or TRBV12-4 to TRBJ1-1; maybe TRBD1 (5 bases). The CDR3 is 14 residues long. The V end was cut by 7 bases, the J end by 3 bases, with 15 bases between. The CDR3 reads CASTKGWGDTEAFF. The CDR3 DNA is TGTGCCAGCACCAAAGGGTGGGGCGACACTGAAGCTTTCTTT.

This clonotype is termed large. The CDR3 loop is CASSLAQVTGTDTQYF. CDR3 bases: TGCGCCAGCAGCTTGGCCCAGGTGACAGGCACAGATACGCAGTATTTT. The rearrangement uses TRBV5-1 and TRBJ2-3, with D possibly matching TRBD1 (5 bases). CDR3 length equals 16 residues. Germline loops: CDR1 SGHRS, CDR2 YFSETQ. V was pared by 0 bases and J by 1 base, with 12 bases between.

The gene calls are TRBV20-1 and TRBJ2-7; 8 bases are a match to TRBD1. V was pared by 6 bases and J by 1 base, with 5 bases of the junction left unmatched. The CDR3 runs 13 residues. Looked up from germline, CDR1 is DFQATT and CDR2 is SNEGSKA (reference sequence). CDR3 sequence (DNA): TGCAGTGCGCAGCAGGGGGCATCCTACGAGCAGTACTTC. This gives the protein CSAQQGASYEQYF.